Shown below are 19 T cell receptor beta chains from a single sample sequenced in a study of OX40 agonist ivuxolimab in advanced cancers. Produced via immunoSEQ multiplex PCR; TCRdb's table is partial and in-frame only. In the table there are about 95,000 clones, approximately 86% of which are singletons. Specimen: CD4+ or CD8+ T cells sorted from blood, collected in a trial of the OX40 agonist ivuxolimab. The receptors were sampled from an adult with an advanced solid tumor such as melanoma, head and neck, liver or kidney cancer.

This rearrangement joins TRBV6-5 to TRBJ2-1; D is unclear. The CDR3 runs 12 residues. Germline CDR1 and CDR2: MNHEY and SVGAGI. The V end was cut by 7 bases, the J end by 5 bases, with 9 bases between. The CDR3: CASKGSDNEQFF. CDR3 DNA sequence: TGTGCCAGCAAAGGGTCAGACAATGAGCAGTTCTTC.

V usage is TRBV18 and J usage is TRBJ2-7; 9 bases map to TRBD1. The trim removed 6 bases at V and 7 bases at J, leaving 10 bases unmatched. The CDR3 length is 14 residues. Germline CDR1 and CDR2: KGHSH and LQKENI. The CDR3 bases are TGTGCCAGCTCCGTGGACAGGGGAGAGAGGGAGCAGTACTTC. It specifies CASSVDRGEREQYF.

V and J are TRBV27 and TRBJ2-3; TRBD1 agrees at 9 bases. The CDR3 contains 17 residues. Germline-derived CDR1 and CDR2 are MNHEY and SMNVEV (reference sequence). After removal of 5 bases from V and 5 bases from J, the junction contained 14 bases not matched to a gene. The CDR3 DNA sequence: TGTGCCAGCAGTCAAAGTACGCCGGGACAGGGAGGAGATACGCAGTATTTT. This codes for CASSQSTPGQGGDTQYF.

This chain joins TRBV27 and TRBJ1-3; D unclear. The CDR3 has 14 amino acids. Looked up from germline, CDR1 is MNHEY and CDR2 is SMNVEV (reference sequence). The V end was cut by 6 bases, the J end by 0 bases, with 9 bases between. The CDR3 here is CASSPDPSGNTIYF. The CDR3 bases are TGTGCCAGCAGCCCGGATCCCTCTGGAAACACCATATATTTT.

The CDR3 sequence is CASSATLRAEAFF. The CDR3 DNA reads TGTGCCAGCAGTGCCACCCTGAGGGCTGAAGCTTTCTTT. The chain has TRBV28 and TRBJ1-1; D gene unclear. Germline V lookup: CDR1 MDHEN, CDR2 SYDVKM. This CDR3 is built from 13 residues. The V and J ends lost 5 bases and 6 bases respectively, with 13 bases between them.

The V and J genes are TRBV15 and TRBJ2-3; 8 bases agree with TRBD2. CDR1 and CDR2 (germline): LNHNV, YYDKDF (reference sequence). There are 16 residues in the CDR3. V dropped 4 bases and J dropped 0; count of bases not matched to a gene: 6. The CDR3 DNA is TGTGCCACCAGCATCGGACTAGCTACTAGCACAGATACGCAGTATTTT. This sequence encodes CATSIGLATSTDTQYF.

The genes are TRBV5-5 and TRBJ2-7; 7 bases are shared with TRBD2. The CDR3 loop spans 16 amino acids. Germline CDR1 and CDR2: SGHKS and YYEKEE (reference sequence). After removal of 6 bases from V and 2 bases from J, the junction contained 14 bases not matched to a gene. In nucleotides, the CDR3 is TGTGCCAGCAACTCATTCTCCGGGGGGAGAGCCTACGAGCAGTACTTC. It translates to CASNSFSGGRAYEQYF.

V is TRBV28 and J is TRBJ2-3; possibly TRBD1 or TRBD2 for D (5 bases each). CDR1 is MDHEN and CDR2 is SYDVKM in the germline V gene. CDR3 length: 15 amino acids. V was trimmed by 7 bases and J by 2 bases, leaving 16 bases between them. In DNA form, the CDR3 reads TGTGCCAGCACAGGGCGAGGTCGGGACACAGATACGCAGTATTTT. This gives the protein CASTGRGRDTDTQYF.

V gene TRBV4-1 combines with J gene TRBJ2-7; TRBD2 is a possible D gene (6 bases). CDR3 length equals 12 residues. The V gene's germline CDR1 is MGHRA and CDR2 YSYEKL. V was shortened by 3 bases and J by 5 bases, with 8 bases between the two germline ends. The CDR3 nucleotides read TGCGCCAGCAGCCAGGGGGGTGACGAGCAGTACTTC. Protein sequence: CASSQGGDEQYF.

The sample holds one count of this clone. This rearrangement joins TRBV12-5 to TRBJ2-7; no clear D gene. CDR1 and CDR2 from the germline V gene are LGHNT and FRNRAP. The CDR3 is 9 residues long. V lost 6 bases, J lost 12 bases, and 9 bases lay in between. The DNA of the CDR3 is TGTGCTAGTGGCCAACCACCGTACTTC. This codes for CASGQPPYF.

The CDR3 loop is CASSIGTANGYTF. CDR3 bases: TGTGCCAGTAGTATTGGGACAGCAAATGGCTACACCTTC. V and J are TRBV19 and TRBJ1-2, with 7 bases fitting TRBD1. CDR1 and CDR2 (germline): LNHDA, SQIVND (reference sequence). The junction had 4 bases not matched to a gene; V was cut back by 3 bases and J by 6 bases. The CDR3 totals 13 residues.

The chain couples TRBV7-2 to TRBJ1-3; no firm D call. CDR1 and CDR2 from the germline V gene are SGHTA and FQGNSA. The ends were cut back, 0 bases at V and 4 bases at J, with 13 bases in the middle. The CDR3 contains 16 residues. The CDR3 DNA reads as TGTGCCAGCAGCTTAGCGAGAATTACGGAGGGAAACACCATATATTTT. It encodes CASSLARITEGNTIYF.

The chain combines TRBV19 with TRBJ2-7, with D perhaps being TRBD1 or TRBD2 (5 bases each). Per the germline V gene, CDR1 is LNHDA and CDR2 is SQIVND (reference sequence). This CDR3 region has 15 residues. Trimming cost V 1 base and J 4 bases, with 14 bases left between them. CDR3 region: CASSIGWDVGYEQYF. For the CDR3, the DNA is TGTGCCAGTAGTATAGGGTGGGACGTGGGTTACGAGCAGTACTTC.

The CDR3 spells CASSPGTSGTYEQYF. The CDR3 region has the DNA TGTGCCAGCAGTCCAGGGACTAGCGGTACCTACGAGCAGTACTTC. This chain joins TRBV27 and TRBJ2-5; 11 positions match TRBD2. The end of the DNA aligns better with TRBJ2-7, so the J call may be wrong. This CDR3 has 15 amino acids. Germline V gene lookup returns CDR1 MNHEY and CDR2 SMNVEV (reference sequence).

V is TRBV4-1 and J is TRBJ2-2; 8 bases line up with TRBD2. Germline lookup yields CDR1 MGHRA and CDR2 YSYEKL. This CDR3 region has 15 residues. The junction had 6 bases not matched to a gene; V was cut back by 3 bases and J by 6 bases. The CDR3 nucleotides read TGCGCCAGCAGCCAGATCCCGCGGGGGGCCGGGGAGCTGTTTTTT. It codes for CASSQIPRGAGELFF.

In DNA form, the CDR3 reads TGTGCCAGCAGCTTCGGGACGACCTACCCCCTGGGGCAGTACTTC. Residues: CASSFGTTYPLGQYF. The chain uses TRBV5-6 and TRBJ2-5; D possibly uses TRBD1 or TRBD2 (5 bases each). The V end was cut by 2 bases, the J end by 11 bases, with 22 bases between. Germline CDR1 is SGHDT and CDR2 is YYEEEE. The CDR3 is 15 amino acids.

DNA of the CDR3: TGTGCCAGCAGACCCTACGGACAGGGAGGGCAGTTCTTC. Residues: CASRPYGQGGQFF. The chain combines TRBV14 with TRBJ2-1; 8 bases fit TRBD1. Germline values: CDR1 SGHDN, CDR2 FVKESK. This CDR3 contains 13 residues. The junction had 10 bases not matched to a gene; V was cut back by 6 bases and J by 12 bases.

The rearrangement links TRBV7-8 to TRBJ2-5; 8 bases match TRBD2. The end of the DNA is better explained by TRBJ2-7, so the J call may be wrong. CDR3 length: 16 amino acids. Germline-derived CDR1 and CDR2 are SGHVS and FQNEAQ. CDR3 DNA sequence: TGTGCCAGCAGCTTAGAATCAGGAGCGGGGGCCTACGAGCAGTACTTC. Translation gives CASSLESGAGAYEQYF.

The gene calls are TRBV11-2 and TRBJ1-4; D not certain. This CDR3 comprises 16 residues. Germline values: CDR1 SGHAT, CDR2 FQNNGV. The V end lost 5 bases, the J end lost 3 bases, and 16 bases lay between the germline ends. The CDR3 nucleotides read TGTGCCAGCAGCCCCCTCTTGAGGGAAGCTAATGAAAAACTGTTTTTT. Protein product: CASSPLLREANEKLFF.